This TCR beta chain was obtained from a study of T cell responses to AZD1222 COVID-19 vaccine. Study conclusions and caveats: Mostly white British, mostly female donors; authors suggested clonal diversity may be underestimated. Repertoire collection took place solely once the T cell response had peaked. Seropositive at baseline were only six or seven AZD1222 recipients. Variant regions that are unmutated are reportedly the target of nearly half of spike-specific TCRs.

As concerns this clone: The antigen is unknown.

The CDR3 is 13 amino acids. J was trimmed by 4 bases and V by 3 bases; bases with no gene match: 2. The data were produced by immunoSEQ multiplex PCR, yet TCRdb's version contains in-frame clones alone and is incomplete. The sample includes over 60,000 clones, about 80% of them seen just once. This TCR was sampled from an adult who received the AZD1222 COVID-19 vaccine. The rearrangement uses TRBV12-3 or TRBV12-4 and TRBJ1-2, with 7 nucleotides matching TRBD1. Sequencing was performed on peripheral blood, taken 28 days after the second AZD1222 dose. The CDR3 is CASSLTGSYGYTF. As DNA, the CDR3 is TGTGCCAGCAGTTTGACAGGGAGCTATGGCTACACCTTC.